This TCR beta chain was sequenced during a study of tumor and adjacent non-tumor tissue in lung cancer listed by TCRdb under 2018. Concerning the study at large: Of the cohort, 12 patients had adenocarcinoma, 2 had squamous cell carcinoma and 1 had small cell lung cancer. The study compared bulk TCRbeta repertoires from lung tumor tissue and matched distant non-tumor lung tissue of some 14 lung cancer patients. Sequencing generated a total of some 130 million productive TCRbeta reads, averaging approximately 3.8 million reads per sample. TCRbeta CDR3 sequencing was performed on 25 to 35 paired specimens, with one tumor sample and one normal lung sample collected per patient. Among the approximately 15 patients, ages ranged from about 30 to 85 years, roughly 10 were men and 5 were women, and disease was TNM stage I to III. Study-wide conclusions, independent of this receptor: Significantly higher TCR diversity (inverse Simpson) was observed in tumor tissue than in normal lung tissue (around 450 vs 150, P = 0.0075, Mann-Whitney U test). Neither the sequencing platform nor unique molecular identifiers are named or mentioned anywhere in the methods. The cohort had only approximately 16 patients, and the authors noted that larger samples and more detailed clinical data are needed. In normal lung, the top 100 clones accounted for a significantly larger cumulative share of the repertoire than in tumor tissue. Younger patients had significantly higher TCR diversity, and higher tumor TCR diversity was associated with shorter overall and disease-free survival. Peripheral blood was not sequenced, so blood TCRbeta repertoires were not examined in the lung cancer patients of the study.

RNA was isolated from bulk unsorted tissue, and RNA quality was assessed with a NanoDrop ND-1000 and an Agilent 2100. The donors were newly diagnosed lung cancer patients admitted for thoracic surgery in China from August to November 2014 who had not received prior chemotherapy. Patients who had received previous radiotherapy or chemotherapy, or who had another concurrent cancer, were excluded from the study. Surgical tissue pieces of roughly 1-2.2 cm3 were preserved in RNAlater solution and stored at -80 °C until use. A note on this clonotype: It has no known antigen specificity. No qualities accompany the bases; no much larger clone lies one base away.

The library was built by means of multiplex PCR. The data were produced on an Illumina HiSeq 2500. TCRbeta libraries were constructed through three rounds of nested PCR with primers (Table S4) according to protocols adapted from ARM-PCR. Before sequencing, PCR products of 200-500 bp were excised from the gel and purified with the QIAquick gel extraction kit. The original pipeline was this. Reads were cleaned using Trimmomatic, were merged into complete CDR3 sequences using FLASH, and were assigned to V(D)J germline segments using MiTCR. Clonal diversity was calculated as the inverse Simpson's index using VDJtools. A read counted as productive if the sequence was in-frame and lacked a premature stop codon. TCRdb cleaned the public reads at Q25 with fastp, built clones with MiXCR and kept in-frame beta chains. Under each unique CDR3 protein, matching rows form one entry showing the most common genes and DNA. Here the V and J calls rest on TCRdb's processing, not on the authors' analysis. Here the sample has 220,000 or so distinct CDR3 sequences; over 55% occur a single time. The leading ten clones occupy less than 25% of the sample.

Deletion took 6 bases off V and 7 bases off J, with a span of 27 bases between the germline ends. The germline V gene provides CDR1 SGHTA and CDR2 FQGNSA. Reading from cysteine to phenylalanine, the CDR3 counts 17 amino acids. This entry keeps only the CDR3 DNA: 51 bases, framed from base 1. The receptor chain draws on TRBV7-2 and TRBJ1-2; tentative D gene TRBD1, with 6 bases matching. This clonotype originated in a man in his sixties with non-small cell lung cancer. Sequencing was performed on lung tumor tissue. The CDR3: CASRSVGGLANFGGYTF. The DNA sequence is TGTGCCAGCAGATCCGTAGGGGGGTTAGCTAATTTCGGTGGCTACACCTTC.